This passage covers 27 T cell receptor beta chains from one sample sequenced in a study of blood T cell repertoires in COVID-19. Using immunoSEQ multiplex PCR, the repertoire was profiled, and TCRdb retains in-frame clones only, with some absent. The data show about 240,000 clones, approximately 90% seen once. The sequencing input was peripheral blood. The receptors shown here come from a man aged 55 to 70 who had recovered from COVID-19.

The gene calls are TRBV6-5 and TRBJ1-2; no reliable D call. This CDR3 has 13 residues. The V gene's germline CDR1 is MNHEY and CDR2 SVGAGI. The V and J ends lost 8 bases and 6 bases respectively, with 16 bases between them. In nucleotides, the CDR3 is TGTGCCAGCCGGAGAAGTGAGCGAGATGGCTACACCTTC. This gives the protein CASRRSERDGYTF.

As concerns this clone: One junction end does not reproduce the germline sequence, and a read error may be involved. The identical CDR3 is also encoded by other nucleotide sequences in the sample. The chain has TRBV6-5 and TRBJ1-1; a weak D match, TRBD1 (6 bases). The germline gives CDR1 MNHEY, CDR2 SVGAGI. The CDR3 totals 12 residues. This CDR3 is CATARGDTEAFF. The DNA of the CDR3 is TGTGCCACCGCCAGGGGTGACACTGAAGCTTTTTTT.

The rearrangement links TRBV5-1 to TRBJ1-6; 7 bases agree with TRBD1. CDR3 length: 17 residues. Germline V gene lookup returns CDR1 SGHRS and CDR2 YFSETQ. Trimming cost V 3 bases and J 8 bases; bases outside gene matches: 14. The DNA for the CDR3 is TGCGCCAGCAGCTCTCCACGGGACAGCCTTAGGGATTCACCCCTCCACTTT. Protein sequence: CASSSPRDSLRDSPLHF.

The J gene is TRBJ1-2, the V gene TRBV19; D gene uncertain. Trimming cost V 5 bases and J 5 bases, with 15 bases left between them. This CDR3 has 14 amino acids. The germline V gene encodes CDR1 LNHDA and CDR2 SQIVND (reference sequence). Here the CDR3 reads CASSSLQIPYGYTF. The CDR3 DNA reads as TGTGCCAGTAGTTCCCTTCAGATACCGTATGGCTACACCTTC. Looking up the rest from reference TRBV19 and TRBJ1-2 gives the full variable domain: DGGITQSPKYLFRKEGQNVTLSCEQNLNHDAMYWYRQDPGQGLRLIYYSQIVNDFQKGDIAEGYSVSREKKESFPLTVTSAQKNPTAFYLCASSSLQIPYGYTFGSGTRLTVV.

The V gene is TRBV27, the J gene TRBJ2-5, with D possibly TRBD2 on 6 matching bases. The V gene's germline CDR1 is MNHEY and CDR2 SMNVEV (reference sequence). The V end was cut by 1 base, the J end by 1 base, with 10 bases between. The CDR3 covers 15 residues. The CDR3 DNA follows: TGTGCCAGCAGTTTATTTGCGGGGAGCCAAGAGACCCAGTACTTC. Protein: CASSLFAGSQETQYF.

The genes are TRBV24-1 and TRBJ2-3; maybe TRBD2 (5 bases). The CDR3 consists of 15 residues. Trimming stripped 3 bases from V and 2 bases from J, with 11 bases between. Germline V gene lookup returns CDR1 KGHDR and CDR2 SFDVKD. As DNA, the CDR3 is TGTGCCACCAGTGATCCGGGATTTGACACAGATACGCAGTATTTT. Translated: CATSDPGFDTDTQYF.

Written as DNA, the CDR3 is TGTGCCAGCAGTGGAGAGGTTACCTACGAGCAGTACGTC. This translates into CASSGEVTYEQYV. V and J are TRBV2 and TRBJ2-7; D remains unclear. Germline CDR1 SNHLY, CDR2 FYNNEI. The V end lost 4 bases, the J end lost 2 bases, and 9 bases lay between the germline ends. The CDR3 totals 13 residues.

V is TRBV3-1 (or the pseudogene TRBV3-2) and J is TRBJ1-4; D is undetermined. Germline V lookup: CDR1 LGHDT, CDR2 YNNKEL (reference sequence). Trimming stripped 4 bases from V and 10 bases from J, with 13 bases between. CDR3 size: 13 residues. The CDR3 DNA reads TGTGCCAGCAGCCCCATCAGGTCCGGAAAACTGTTTTTT. It translates to CASSPIRSGKLFF.

This clone was seen just once. The chain recombines TRBV19 with TRBJ2-7; 8 bases are shared with TRBD1. Looked up from germline, CDR1 is LNHDA and CDR2 is SQIVND (reference sequence). J gave up 5 bases and V 6 bases, and 12 bases lay outside the gene matches. CDR3 size: 15 residues. This CDR3 is CASRSRDRPYDEQYF. The CDR3 DNA sequence: TGTGCCAGTAGGAGCCGGGACAGGCCATATGACGAGCAGTACTTC.

V is TRBV3-1 (or the pseudogene TRBV3-2) and J is TRBJ1-1; TRBD1 matches 8 bases. The CDR3 totals 15 residues. Per the germline V gene, CDR1 is LGHDT and CDR2 is YNNKEL (reference sequence). The V segment lost 4 bases and the J segment 7 bases; nucleotides outside the gene matches: 11. The CDR3 region has the DNA TGTGCCAGCAGCCGGGGCAGGGGGCGTCTCGATGAAGCTTTCTTT. Its translation is CASSRGRGRLDEAFF.

The CDR3 loop reads CASSLVSGEETQYF. The CDR3, as DNA: TGCGCCAGCAGCTTGGTTAGCGGGGAAGAGACCCAGTACTTC. The gene calls are TRBV5-1 and TRBJ2-5; 8 bases are a match to TRBD2. The V gene's germline CDR1 is SGHRS and CDR2 YFSETQ. V was clipped by 0 bases and J by 3 bases; unmatched bases: 1. The CDR3 loop spans 14 amino acids.

This chain connects TRBV13 to TRBJ2-7; unclear D gene. Between the trimmed V and J ends, which lost 2 bases and 6 bases, there was a span of 5 bases. CDR3 length: 11 residues. Germline-derived CDR1 and CDR2 are PRHDT and FYEKMQ (reference sequence). The CDR3 sequence is CASSLYSEQYV. The CDR3 coding sequence is TGTGCCAGCAGCTTATACAGCGAGCAGTACGTC.

The J gene is TRBJ2-7, the V gene TRBV20-1, with 9 bases fitting TRBD1. The germline gives CDR1 DFQATT, CDR2 SNEGSKA (reference sequence). The CDR3 totals 15 residues. Unmatched junction bases numbered 12, after V lost 4 bases and J lost 5 bases. This CDR3 is CSATDTGQGFNEQYF. The CDR3 nucleotides are TGCAGTGCTACTGATACGGGACAGGGCTTCAACGAGCAGTACTTC.

This clone showed up just a few times. V usage is TRBV9 and J usage is TRBJ1-2; tentatively, D is TRBD1 (6 bases). The V gene lost 3 bases and the J gene lost 4 bases, with 7 bases spanning the gap. The CDR3 sequence is 12 residues long. Per the germline V gene, CDR1 is SGDLS and CDR2 is YYNGEE. The CDR3: CASSGRGYGYTF. CDR3 DNA sequence: TGTGCCAGCAGCGGCAGGGGCTATGGCTACACCTTC.

V and J are TRBV28 and TRBJ2-7; D perhaps matches TRBD2 (5 bases). V shed 3 bases and J shed 11 bases, with 14 bases lying between them. From germline, CDR1 is MDHEN and CDR2 SYDVKM. This CDR3 contains 12 residues. CDR3 nucleotide sequence: TGTGCCAGCAGTTTGGAGTTTATCGGGGAGTACTTC. Protein product: CASSLEFIGEYF.

The gene calls are TRBV28 and TRBJ1-1; a possible D gene is TRBD1 (6 bases). Trimming shortened V by 5 bases and J by 5 bases, and 21 bases separated the two germline ends. In germline, CDR1 is MDHEN, CDR2 SYDVKM. CDR3 length: 16 residues. CDR3 nucleotide sequence: TGTGCCAGCAGTATCTCCTCCAGGGGCTCGGGGACTGAAGCTTTCTTT. It encodes CASSISSRGSGTEAFF.

CDR3 residues: CAISESGTSGVNEQFF. CDR3 DNA: TGTGCCATCAGTGAGTCGGGAACTAGCGGGGTGAATGAGCAGTTCTTC. The chain uses TRBV10-3 and TRBJ2-1, with 10 bases that match TRBD2. This CDR3 spans 16 amino acids. The trim removed 0 bases at V and 7 bases at J, leaving 6 bases unmatched. Germline V lookup: CDR1 ENHRY, CDR2 SYGVKD.

The CDR3, as DNA: TGTGCCAGCAGTGAAGCGGGACTAGCGGGGCTTGAGCAGTACTTC. Its protein is CASSEAGLAGLEQYF. This chain joins TRBV2 and TRBJ2-7, with 13 bases that match TRBD2. The CDR3 covers 15 residues. Germline V gene lookup returns CDR1 SNHLY and CDR2 FYNNEI. J lost 7 bases, V lost 0 bases, and 3 bases had no gene match.

In its sample, this clone was seen a few times. This chain uses TRBV7-8 with TRBJ1-2; possible D gene TRBD1, 5 bases. V was clipped by 5 bases and J by 7 bases, with 23 bases between them. The length of the CDR3 is 16 residues. The germline CDR1 and CDR2 sequences are SGHVS and FQNEAQ. The CDR3 sequence is CASSPVDRPGSRGYTF. Here the CDR3 DNA reads TGTGCCAGCAGCCCTGTGGACCGCCCAGGGTCCCGTGGCTACACCTTC.

The CDR3 loop is CASSESGQPISYEQYF. CDR3 in DNA: TGCGCCAGCAGTGAGTCGGGACAGCCCATATCCTACGAGCAGTACTTC. This rearrangement joins TRBV10-2 to TRBJ2-7; 7 nucleotides agree with TRBD1. Germline values: CDR1 WSHSY, CDR2 SAAADI. J lost 1 base, V lost 0 bases, and 6 bases had no gene match. The CDR3 runs to 16 residues.

The chain uses TRBV13 and TRBJ1-1, with D perhaps TRBD1 (5 bases). The CDR3 runs to 14 residues. V shed 6 bases and J shed 5 bases, with 16 bases lying between them. Germline CDR1 reads PRHDT; CDR2 reads FYEKMQ (reference sequence). In nucleotides, the CDR3 is TGTGCCAGCAGTAACCAGGGATCATGGACTGAAGCTTTCTTT. Translated: CASSNQGSWTEAFF.

The chain carries TRBV30 and TRBJ2-7; D might be TRBD2 (5 bases). V dropped 3 bases and J dropped 0 bases, with 15 bases sitting between them. This CDR3 spans 15 amino acids. CDR1 is GTSNPN and CDR2 is SVGIG in the germline V gene (reference sequence). This CDR3 reads CAWRPEARSSYEQYF. As DNA, the CDR3 is TGTGCCTGGAGGCCGGAGGCTCGAAGCTCCTACGAGCAGTACTTC.

The chain combines TRBV2 with TRBJ1-4, with D possibly being TRBD1 (5 bases). Per the germline V gene, CDR1 is SNHLY and CDR2 is FYNNEI. V dropped 10 bases and J dropped 8 bases, with 14 bases sitting between them. The CDR3 extends over 12 amino acids. CDR3 region: CAIGGLDEKLFF. The DNA of the CDR3 is TGTGCCATCGGGGGACTAGACGAAAAACTGTTTTTT.

This clone was observed once. This rearrangement joins TRBV11-2 to TRBJ2-3; 13 nucleotides line up with TRBD2. CDR3 length: 17 residues. Losses at the gene ends were 5 bases for V and 2 bases for J; bases not matched to a gene: 7. The germline V gene has CDR1 SGHAT and CDR2 FQNNGV. The CDR3 is CASSQRLAGGPTDTQYF. The CDR3 DNA is TGTGCCAGCAGCCAGAGACTAGCGGGGGGACCCACAGATACGCAGTATTTT.

This clone is a singleton in its sample. This chain uses TRBV24-1 with TRBJ2-1, with 11 bases identical to TRBD2. V was pared by 7 bases and J by 8 bases, with 3 bases of the junction left unmatched. CDR3 length: 13 residues. Germline lookup yields CDR1 KGHDR and CDR2 SFDVKD. CDR3 sequence (DNA): TGTGCCACCAGACCGGGACTAGCGGATGAGCAGTTCTTC. It encodes CATRPGLADEQFF.

This sequence joins TRBV6-5 and TRBJ2-3; D remains unclear. CDR1 MNHEY and CDR2 SVGAGI come from the germline V gene. V was pared by 6 bases and J by 1 base, with 11 bases between. This CDR3 comprises 14 residues. The CDR3 here is CASSRGWGTDTQYF. For the CDR3, the DNA is TGTGCCAGCAGCCGAGGTTGGGGCACAGATACGCAGTATTTT.

The chain employs TRBV5-1 and TRBJ2-7, with 10 bases aligning to TRBD1. The CDR3 loop spans 15 amino acids. Germline CDR1 and CDR2: SGHRS and YFSETQ. Germline trimming cut 0 bases from V and 2 bases from J; bases unmatched to any gene: 2. The CDR3 loop is CASSLGDRGAYEQYV. The CDR3 DNA is TGCGCCAGCAGCTTGGGGGACAGGGGAGCCTACGAGCAGTACGTC.